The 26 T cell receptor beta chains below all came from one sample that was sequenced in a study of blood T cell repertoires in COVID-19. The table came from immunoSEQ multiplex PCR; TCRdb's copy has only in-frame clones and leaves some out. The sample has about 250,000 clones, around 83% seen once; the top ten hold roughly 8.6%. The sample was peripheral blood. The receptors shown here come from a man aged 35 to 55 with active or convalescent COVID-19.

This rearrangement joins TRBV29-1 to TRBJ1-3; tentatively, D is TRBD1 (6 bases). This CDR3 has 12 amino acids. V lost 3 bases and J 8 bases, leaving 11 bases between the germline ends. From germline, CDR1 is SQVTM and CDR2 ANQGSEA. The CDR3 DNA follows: TGCAGCGTTGAGACAGGTAGCGACACCATATATTTT. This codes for CSVETGSDTIYF.

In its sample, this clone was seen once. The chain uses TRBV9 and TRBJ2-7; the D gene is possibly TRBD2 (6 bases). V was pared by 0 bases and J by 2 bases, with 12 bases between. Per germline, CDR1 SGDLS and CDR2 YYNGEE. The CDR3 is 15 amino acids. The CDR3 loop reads CASSVEGDSTYEQYF. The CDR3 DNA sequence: TGTGCCAGCAGCGTAGAAGGGGACTCGACCTACGAGCAGTACTTC.

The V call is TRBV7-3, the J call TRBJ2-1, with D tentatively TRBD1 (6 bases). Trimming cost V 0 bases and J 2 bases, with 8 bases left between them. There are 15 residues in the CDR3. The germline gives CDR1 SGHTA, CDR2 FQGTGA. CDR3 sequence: CASSLTRTAYNEQFF. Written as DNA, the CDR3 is TGTGCCAGCAGCTTAACTCGGACAGCCTACAATGAGCAGTTCTTC.

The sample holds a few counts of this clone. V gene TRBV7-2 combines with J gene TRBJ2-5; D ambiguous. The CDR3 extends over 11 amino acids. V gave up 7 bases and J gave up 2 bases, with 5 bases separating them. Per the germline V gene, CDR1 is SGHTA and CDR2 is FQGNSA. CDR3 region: CASTLQETQYF. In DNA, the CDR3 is TGTGCCAGCACCCTACAAGAGACCCAGTACTTC.

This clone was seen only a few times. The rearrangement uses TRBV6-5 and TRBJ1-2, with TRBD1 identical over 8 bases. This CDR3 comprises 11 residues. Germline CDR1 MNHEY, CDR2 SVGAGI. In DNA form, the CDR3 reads TGTGCAGGACAGGGAAGCTATGGCTACACCTTC. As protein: CAGQGSYGYTF.

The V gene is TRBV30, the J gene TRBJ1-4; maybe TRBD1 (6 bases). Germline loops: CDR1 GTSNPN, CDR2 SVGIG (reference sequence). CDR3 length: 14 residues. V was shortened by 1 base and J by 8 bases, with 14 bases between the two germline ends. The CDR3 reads CAWSGNRVGEKLFF. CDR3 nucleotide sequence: TGTGCCTGGAGTGGAAACAGGGTAGGCGAAAAACTGTTTTTT.

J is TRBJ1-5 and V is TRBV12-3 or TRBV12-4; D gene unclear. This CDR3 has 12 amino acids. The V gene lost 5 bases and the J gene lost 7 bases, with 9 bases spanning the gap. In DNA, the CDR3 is TGTGCCAGCAGTATTTCGGGGCAGCCCCAGCATTTT. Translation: CASSISGQPQHF.

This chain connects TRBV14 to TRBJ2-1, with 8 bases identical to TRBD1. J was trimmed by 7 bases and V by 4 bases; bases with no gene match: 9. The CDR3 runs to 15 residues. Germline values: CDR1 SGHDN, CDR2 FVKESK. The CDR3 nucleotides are TGTGCCAGCAGCCTATACAGGGGGAAGAAGAATGAGCAGTTCTTC. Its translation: CASSLYRGKKNEQFF.

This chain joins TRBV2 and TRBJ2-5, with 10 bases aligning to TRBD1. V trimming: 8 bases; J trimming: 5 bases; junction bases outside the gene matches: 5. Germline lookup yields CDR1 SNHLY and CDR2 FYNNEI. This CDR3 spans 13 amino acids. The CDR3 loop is CASSGQGSETQYF. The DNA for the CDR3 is TGTGCCAGCTCGGGACAGGGGTCGGAGACCCAGTACTTC.

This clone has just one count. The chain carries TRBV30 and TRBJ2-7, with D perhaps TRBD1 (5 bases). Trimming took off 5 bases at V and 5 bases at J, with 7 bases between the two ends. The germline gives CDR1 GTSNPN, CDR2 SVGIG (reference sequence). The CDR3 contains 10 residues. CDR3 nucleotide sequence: TGTGCCTGGGCAGGGAACGAGCAGTACTTC. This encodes CAWAGNEQYF.

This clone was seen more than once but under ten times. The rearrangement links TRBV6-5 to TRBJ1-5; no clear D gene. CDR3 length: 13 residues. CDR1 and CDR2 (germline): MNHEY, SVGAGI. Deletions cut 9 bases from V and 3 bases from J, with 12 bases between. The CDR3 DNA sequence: TGTGCCAGTGCGTCGGGGTACAATCAGCCCCAGCATTTT. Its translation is CASASGYNQPQHF.

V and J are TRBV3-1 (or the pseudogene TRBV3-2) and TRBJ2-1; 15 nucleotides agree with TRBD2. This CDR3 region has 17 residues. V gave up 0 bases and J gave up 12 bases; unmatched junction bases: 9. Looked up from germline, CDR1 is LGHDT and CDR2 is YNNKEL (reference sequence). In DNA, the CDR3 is TGTGCCAGCAGCCAAGATGGGACTAGCGGGAGGTTCCTCGGGCAGTTCTTC. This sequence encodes CASSQDGTSGRFLGQFF.

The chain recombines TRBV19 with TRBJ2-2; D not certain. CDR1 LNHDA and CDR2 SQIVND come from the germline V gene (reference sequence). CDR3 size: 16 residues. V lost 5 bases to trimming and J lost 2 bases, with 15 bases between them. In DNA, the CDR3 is TGTGCCAGTAGTCACTCTGCTAACTTTAACACCGGGGAGCTGTTTTTT. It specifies CASSHSANFNTGELFF.

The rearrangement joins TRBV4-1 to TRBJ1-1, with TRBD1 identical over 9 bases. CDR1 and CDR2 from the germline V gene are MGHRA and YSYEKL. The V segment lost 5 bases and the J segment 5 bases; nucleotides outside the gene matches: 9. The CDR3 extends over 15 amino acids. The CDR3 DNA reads TGCGCCAGCAGCATACGGACAGGGGCATGGACTGAAGCTTTCTTT. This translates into CASSIRTGAWTEAFF.

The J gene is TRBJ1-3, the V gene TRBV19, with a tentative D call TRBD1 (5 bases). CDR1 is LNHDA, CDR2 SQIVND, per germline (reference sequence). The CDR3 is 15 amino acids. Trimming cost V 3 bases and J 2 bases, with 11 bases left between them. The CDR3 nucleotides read TGTGCCAGTAGTATTCAGGACACAACTGGAAACACCATATATTTT. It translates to CASSIQDTTGNTIYF.

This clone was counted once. The CDR3 reads CASTRLAGPYEQYF. The CDR3 DNA is TGTGCCAGCACCAGACTAGCGGGCCCCTACGAGCAGTACTTC. The chain links TRBV6-5 to TRBJ2-7; TRBD2 aligns across 10 bases. J was trimmed by 2 bases and V by 7 bases; bases with no gene match: 5. The CDR3 covers 14 residues. Germline assignment: CDR1 MNHEY and CDR2 SVGAGI.

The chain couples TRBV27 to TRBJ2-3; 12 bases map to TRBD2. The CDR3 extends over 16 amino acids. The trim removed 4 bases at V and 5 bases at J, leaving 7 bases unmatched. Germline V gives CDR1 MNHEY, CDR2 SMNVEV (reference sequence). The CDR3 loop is CASSSLAGGPIDTQYF. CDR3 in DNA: TGTGCCAGCAGTTCCCTAGCGGGGGGGCCTATAGATACGCAGTATTTT.

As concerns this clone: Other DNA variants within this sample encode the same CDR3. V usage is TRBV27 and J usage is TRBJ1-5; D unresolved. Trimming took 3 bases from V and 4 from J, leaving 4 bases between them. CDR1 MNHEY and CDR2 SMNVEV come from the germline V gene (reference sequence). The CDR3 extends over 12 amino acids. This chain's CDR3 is CASSFNNQPQHF. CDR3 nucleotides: TGTGCCAGCAGTTTTAATAATCAGCCCCAGCATTTT.

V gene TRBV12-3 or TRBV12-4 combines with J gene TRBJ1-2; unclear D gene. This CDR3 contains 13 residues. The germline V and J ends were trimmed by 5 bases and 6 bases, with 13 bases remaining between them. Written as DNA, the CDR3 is TGTGCCAGCAGTGACGGGTCCCGGAATGGCTACACCTTC. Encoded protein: CASSDGSRNGYTF.

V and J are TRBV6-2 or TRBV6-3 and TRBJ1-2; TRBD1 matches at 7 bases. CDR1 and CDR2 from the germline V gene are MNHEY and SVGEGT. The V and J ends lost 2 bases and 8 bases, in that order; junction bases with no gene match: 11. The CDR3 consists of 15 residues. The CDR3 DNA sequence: TGTGCCAGCAGTTACCTGGGACAGAATACGGCCGGCTACACCTTC. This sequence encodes CASSYLGQNTAGYTF.

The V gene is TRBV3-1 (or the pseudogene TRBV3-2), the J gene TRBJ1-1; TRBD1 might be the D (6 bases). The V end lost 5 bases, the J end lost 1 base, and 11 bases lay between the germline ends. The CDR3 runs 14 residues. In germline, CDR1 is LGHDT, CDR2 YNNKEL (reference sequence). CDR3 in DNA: TGTGCCAGCAGCTGGGGGCAGTCGAACACTGAAGCTTTCTTT. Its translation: CASSWGQSNTEAFF.

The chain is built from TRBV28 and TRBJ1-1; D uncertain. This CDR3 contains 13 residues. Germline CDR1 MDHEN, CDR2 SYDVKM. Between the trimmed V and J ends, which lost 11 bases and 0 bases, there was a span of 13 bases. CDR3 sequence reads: CAADSFMNTEAFF. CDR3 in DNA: TGTGCCGCGGACTCGTTCATGAACACTGAAGCTTTCTTT.

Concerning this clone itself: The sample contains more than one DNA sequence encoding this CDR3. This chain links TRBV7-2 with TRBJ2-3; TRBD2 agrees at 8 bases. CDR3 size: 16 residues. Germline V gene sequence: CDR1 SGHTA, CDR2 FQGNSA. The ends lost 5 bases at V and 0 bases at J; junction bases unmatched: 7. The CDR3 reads CASSGRLAGSTDTQYF. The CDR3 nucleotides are TGTGCCAGCAGCGGCCGATTAGCGGGAAGCACAGATACGCAGTATTTT.

Here the CDR3 reads CASSERGRPSGNTIYF. The CDR3 nucleotides read TGCGCCAGCAGTGAAAGAGGCCGGCCCTCTGGAAACACCATATATTTT. The chain is built from TRBV10-2 and TRBJ1-3; D unresolved. Trimming removed 3 bases at V and 0 bases at J, with 12 bases between. In germline, CDR1 is WSHSY, CDR2 SAAADI. The CDR3 is 16 residues long.

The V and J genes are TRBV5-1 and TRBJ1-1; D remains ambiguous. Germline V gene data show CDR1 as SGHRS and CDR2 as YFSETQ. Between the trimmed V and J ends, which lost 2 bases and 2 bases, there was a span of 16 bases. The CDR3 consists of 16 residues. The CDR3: CASSFTTPPGNTEAFF. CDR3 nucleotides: TGCGCCAGCAGCTTCACAACTCCACCGGGAAACACTGAAGCTTTCTTT. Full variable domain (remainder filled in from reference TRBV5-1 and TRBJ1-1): KAGVTQTPRYLIKTRGQQVTLSCSPISGHRSVSWYQQTPGQGLQFLFEYFSETQRNKGNFPGRFSGRQFSNSRSEMNVSTLELGDSALYLCASSFTTPPGNTEAFFGQGTRLTVV.

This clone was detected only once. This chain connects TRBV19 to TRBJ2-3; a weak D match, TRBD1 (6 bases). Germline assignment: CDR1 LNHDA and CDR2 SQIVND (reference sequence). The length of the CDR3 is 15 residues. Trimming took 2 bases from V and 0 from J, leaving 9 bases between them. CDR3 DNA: TGTGCCAGTAGTATAATGGGGGCTAGCACAGATACGCAGTATTTT. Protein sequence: CASSIMGASTDTQYF. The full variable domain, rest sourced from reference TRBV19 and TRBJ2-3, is DGGITQSPKYLFRKEGQNVTLSCEQNLNHDAMYWYRQDPGQGLRLIYYSQIVNDFQKGDIAEGYSVSREKKESFPLTVTSAQKNPTAFYLCASSIMGASTDTQYFGPGTRLTVL.